This TCR beta chain originates from a study of blood T cells in healthy people across ages. The study, taken as a whole, reports: It was held that diversity estimates obtained from one million T cells represented underestimates. Leaving the PBMCs unsorted stopped any conclusive comparison of naive versus antigen-experienced cells.

The CDR3 totals 15 residues. Trimming took off 0 bases at V and 7 bases at J, with 15 bases between the two ends. Germline lookup yields CDR1 LGHNA and CDR2 YSLEER. This clonotype was recorded a few times. Antigen specificity is unknown. A second PCR, run for 7 to 11 cycles, used a sample-barcoded 5' primer plus a J-beta primer mix. Every molecule of cDNA carried a tag from a template-switch adaptor with 12 random nucleotides. TCRdb ran MiXCR on the 5' RACE reads and lists one entry per CDR3 protein. The sample has around 1,800,000 distinct CDR3 sequences; about 39% are singletons. The sample was blood. The chain employs TRBV4-3 and TRBJ1-1, with a tentative D call TRBD1 (5 bases). This TCR came from a human donor in good health. In nucleotides, the CDR3 is TGCGCCAGCAGCCAAGATCAAGGGCAGGGATATGAAGCTTTCTTT. Translating it yields CASSQDQGQGYEAFF.